This T cell receptor beta chain was recovered during a study of control samples from healthy donors and cancer patients. Sequencing was performed with immunoSEQ multiplex PCR; in TCRdb, only in-frame clones are kept and a portion is missing. The table has about 99,000 clones, around 88% seen once. The CDR3 is 15 amino acids. CDR1 and CDR2 from the germline V gene are SGHRS and YFSETQ. The junction had 4 bases not matched to a gene; V was cut back by 0 bases and J by 2 bases. This clonotype was sampled from a man aged 60-69 years with lung cancer. The material sequenced was PBMCs. The chain employs TRBV5-1 and TRBJ2-7, with 8 positions matching TRBD1. The CDR3 region is CASSLGQGPAYEQYF. The CDR3 DNA reads TGCGCCAGCAGCTTGGGACAGGGGCCTGCCTACGAGCAGTACTTC. Together with reference TRBV5-1 and TRBJ2-7, the CDR3 gives the full variable domain: KAGVTQTPRYLIKTRGQQVTLSCSPISGHRSVSWYQQTPGQGLQFLFEYFSETQRNKGNFPGRFSGRQFSNSRSEMNVSTLELGDSALYLCASSLGQGPAYEQYFGPGTRLTVT.